The next 6 T cell receptor beta chains were all read from a single sample in a study of beta chain features in type 1 diabetes. Notes on the study in general: TCRB CDR3s from Type 1 diabetes patients were moderately but significantly shorter in all four CD4+ subsets.

No antigen has been identified for these receptors. The authors reverse transcribed all of the isolated RNA, so sequencing captured expressed TCRB transcripts. Generated by immunoSEQ multiplex PCR, the TCRdb table keeps only in-frame clones and is missing some. The sample lists hundreds of thousands of clones; roughly an eighth were seen once. Sequencing used naive CD4+ T cells from blood. These receptors were obtained from a young man with type 1 diabetes.

This clone was picked up a small number of times. The CDR3 loop reads CSATDRGLETQYF. The CDR3 coding sequence is TGCAGCGCTACGGACAGGGGGCTTGAGACCCAGTACTTC. V usage is TRBV29-1 and J usage is TRBJ2-5; 11 bases align to TRBD1. V lost 7 bases and J lost 5; bases outside the gene matches: 6. Germline-derived CDR1 and CDR2 are SQVTM and ANQGSEA. This CDR3 is 13 amino acids long.

This clone has just one count. The CDR3 spells CASSSDSLSYNEQFF. Written as DNA, the CDR3 is TGTGCCAGCAGCTCTGACAGTCTGTCCTACAATGAGCAGTTCTTC. This chain uses TRBV11-3 with TRBJ2-1, with a possible D match to TRBD1 (5 bases). The CDR3 covers 15 residues. Trimming took off 4 bases at V and 1 base at J, with 11 bases between the two ends. Germline lookup yields CDR1 SGHNT and CDR2 YENEEA. The full variable domain, in which reference TRBV11-3 and TRBJ2-1 provide the parts outside the CDR3, is EAGVVQSPRYKIIEKKQPVAFWCNPISGHNTLYWYLQNLGQGPELLIRYENEEAVDDSQLPKDRFSAERLKGVDSTLKIQPAELGDSAVYLCASSSDSLSYNEQFFGPGTRLTVL.

In its sample, this clone was seen a few times. The identical CDR3 is also encoded by other nucleotide sequences in the sample. V gene TRBV20-1 combines with J gene TRBJ2-3; D uncertain. This CDR3 contains 10 residues. Looked up from germline, CDR1 is DFQATT and CDR2 is SNEGSKA (reference sequence). CDR3 residues: CSASGDTQYF. In DNA, the CDR3 is TGCAGCGCGTCGGGAGATACGCAGTATTTT.

The chain is built from TRBV15 and TRBJ2-7, with 8 bases that match TRBD1. This CDR3 region has 14 residues. Germline trimming cut 5 bases from V and 2 bases from J; bases unmatched to any gene: 5. The germline V gene has CDR1 LNHNV and CDR2 YYDKDF (reference sequence). The CDR3 nucleotides are TGTGCCACCAGCGCGCGACAGGGGCCCTACGAGCAGTACTTC. It is translated as CATSARQGPYEQYF.

As DNA, the CDR3 is TGTGCCAGCAGTGAAAGGAGGGACGCCTACGAGCAGTACTTC. Amino acids: CASSERRDAYEQYF. This chain joins TRBV2 and TRBJ2-7; possible D gene TRBD2, 6 bases. The CDR3 extends over 14 amino acids. V lost 2 bases and J 2 bases, leaving 10 bases between the germline ends. CDR1 and CDR2 (germline): SNHLY, FYNNEI.

This chain links TRBV20-1 with TRBJ2-7; a possible D gene is TRBD2 (6 bases). The CDR3 contains 11 residues. Germline CDR1 DFQATT, CDR2 SNEGSKA (reference sequence). Trimming removed 7 bases at V and 4 bases at J, with 11 bases between. The DNA for the CDR3 is TGCAGTGAGGAGGGTTTATACGAGCAGTACTTC. Protein sequence: CSEEGLYEQYF.